A single T cell receptor beta chain is shown here with its context. This sample was included in a study of blood T cell repertoires in COVID-19. Study-level information: Sources were T cells, B-cell-depleted T cells, or PBMCs; the material itself was cDNA or gDNA.

Looked up from germline, CDR1 is MNHEY and CDR2 is SMNVEV (reference sequence). CDR3 length: 21 amino acids. The V gene end was trimmed by 2 bases and the J gene end by 3 bases; junction bases not matched to a gene: 18. The table came from immunoSEQ multiplex PCR; TCRdb's copy has only in-frame clones and leaves some out. The sample has over 75,000 clones; approximately 82% are singletons. Sequencing was performed on peripheral blood. The receptor was isolated from a man between 65 and 79 years old with acute or convalescent COVID-19. The rearrangement joins TRBV27 to TRBJ2-4, with TRBD2 matching over 11 bases. The CDR3 sequence: CASSLLRAISGRASVKNIQYF. The DNA for the CDR3 is TGTGCCAGCAGTTTACTAAGAGCTATTAGCGGGAGGGCGTCGGTCAAAAACATTCAGTACTTC.